One sample yielded the 27 T cell receptor beta chains listed below, sequenced in a study of shared clonotypes between healthy human individuals. The repertoire was sequenced with immunoSEQ multiplex PCR; TCRdb's copy has only in-frame clones and lacks some. The table includes about 820,000 clones, over 90% detected once. The naive CD8 subset, CD45RO-negative cells positively selected for CCR7, excluded terminally differentiated effector memory CD45RA+ cells. Sequencing was carried out using naive CD8+ T cells sorted from blood. These receptors were obtained from a young man in good health.

V and J are TRBV6-1 and TRBJ2-2; D may be TRBD1 or TRBD2 (6 bases each). V was pared by 2 bases and J by 5 bases, with 18 bases between. The CDR3 totals 17 residues. Germline values: CDR1 MNHNS, CDR2 SASEGT. The CDR3 region is CASSERGDAIGTGELFF. CDR3 DNA sequence: TGTGCCAGCAGTGAAAGGGGGGACGCTATTGGGACCGGGGAGCTGTTTTTT.

This sequence joins TRBV27 and TRBJ1-1; 8 nucleotides align to TRBD1. CDR1 is MNHEY and CDR2 is SMNVEV in the germline V gene (reference sequence). Losses at the gene ends were 4 bases for V and 0 bases for J; bases not matched to a gene: 10. The CDR3 length is 17 residues. CDR3: CASSSNPAGGVNTEAFF. CDR3 nucleotides: TGTGCCAGCAGTTCCAACCCCGCAGGGGGCGTGAACACTGAAGCTTTCTTT.

The V call is TRBV7-9, the J call TRBJ2-1; D may be TRBD1 (5 bases). The V gene's germline CDR1 is SEHNR and CDR2 FQNEAQ (reference sequence). Trimming removed 5 bases at V and 7 bases at J, with 12 bases between. The CDR3 extends over 13 amino acids. CDR3 DNA: TGTGCCAGCAGCGACAGCGCCGTAAATGAGCAGTTCTTC. Protein sequence: CASSDSAVNEQFF.

This chain joins TRBV6-5 and TRBJ2-1, with D possibly matching TRBD2 (5 bases). This CDR3 has 15 amino acids. From germline, CDR1 is MNHEY and CDR2 SVGAGI. Trimming removed 1 base from V and 10 bases from J, with 17 bases in between. CDR3: CASSYLKDWLGEQFF. DNA for the CDR3: TGTGCCAGCAGTTACTTAAAGGACTGGCTAGGGGAGCAGTTCTTC.

The chain is built from TRBV5-1 and TRBJ2-3; D may be TRBD1 or TRBD2 (5 bases each). CDR3 size: 14 residues. Per germline, CDR1 SGHRS and CDR2 YFSETQ. Trimming removed 1 base at V and 6 bases at J, with 12 bases between. The CDR3 DNA reads as TGCGCCAGCAGCTTGATCGGGACGCAGGATACGCAGTATTTT. It translates to CASSLIGTQDTQYF.

This chain joins TRBV27 and TRBJ2-7; D is unresolved. The CDR3 covers 14 residues. CDR1 is MNHEY and CDR2 is SMNVEV in the germline V gene (reference sequence). V lost 2 bases, J lost 4 bases, and 12 bases lay in between. The CDR3, as DNA: TGTGCCAGCAGTTTACTGGGCGCGGAGTACGAGCAGTACTTC. Protein sequence: CASSLLGAEYEQYF.

The chain links TRBV30 to TRBJ1-2; TRBD1 matches 9 bases. The germline V gene encodes CDR1 GTSNPN and CDR2 SVGIG (reference sequence). V was clipped by 4 bases and J by 8 bases; unmatched bases: 14. The CDR3 consists of 15 residues. CDR3 nucleotides: TGTGCCTGGACAGAGATGGGACAGGGTGAATACGGCTACACCTTC. It translates to CAWTEMGQGEYGYTF.

This clone has a handful of counts. The chain uses TRBV9 and TRBJ2-5, with D perhaps assigned TRBD1 or TRBD2 (6 bases each). The CDR3 sequence is 15 residues long. Germline loops: CDR1 SGDLS, CDR2 YYNGEE. V was clipped by 3 bases and J by 5 bases, with 17 bases between them. The DNA of the CDR3 is TGTGCCAGCAGCGCCGGTGGGGGGCGAATGGAGACCCAGTACTTC. Translated, it gives CASSAGGGRMETQYF.

This clone was observed a few times. V and J are TRBV27 and TRBJ2-7; 7 positions agree with TRBD1. CDR1 MNHEY and CDR2 SMNVEV come from the germline V gene (reference sequence). The CDR3 covers 13 residues. The J segment lost 5 bases and the V segment lost 4 bases, leaving 5 bases of the junction unmatched. As DNA, the CDR3 is TGTGCCAGCAGTTCTTTCCAGGGGGACGAGCAGTACTTC. It yields the protein CASSSFQGDEQYF.

The chain recombines TRBV2 with TRBJ1-5, with D hard to call. This CDR3 spans 15 amino acids. Germline V CDR1 and CDR2: SNHLY, FYNNEI. Trimming shortened V by 3 bases and J by 1 base, and 10 bases separated the two germline ends. CDR3: CASSDGQVSNQPQHF. The CDR3 nucleotides read TGTGCCAGCAGTGACGGGCAGGTCAGCAATCAGCCCCAGCATTTT.

V and J are TRBV28 and TRBJ2-7; 7 positions agree with TRBD2. Trimming took 6 bases from V and 0 from J; bases not matched to a gene: 11. Germline values: CDR1 MDHEN, CDR2 SYDVKM. The CDR3 is 16 residues long. Written as DNA, the CDR3 is TGTGCCAGCAGCCGGGGGGATTGGGTTCGCTCCTACGAGCAGTACTTC. Translation: CASSRGDWVRSYEQYF.

V gene TRBV5-1 combines with J gene TRBJ2-7, with TRBD2 matching 13 bases. The CDR3 is 16 residues long. Germline V gives CDR1 SGHRS, CDR2 YFSETQ. V was clipped by 4 bases and J by 3 bases; unmatched bases: 7. CDR3: CASSGLAGVEHYEQYF. The CDR3 DNA reads TGCGCCAGCAGCGGACTAGCGGGAGTGGAGCACTACGAGCAGTACTTC.

The V call is TRBV27, the J call TRBJ2-7; D is unresolved. CDR1 is MNHEY, CDR2 SMNVEV, per germline (reference sequence). Trimming pared 0 bases from V and 0 bases from J, leaving 9 bases between. The CDR3 is 15 amino acids. The CDR3 bases are TGTGCCAGCAGTTTATCGTTCCAGAGCTCCTACGAGCAGTACTTC. Amino acids: CASSLSFQSSYEQYF.

The genes are TRBV7-2 and TRBJ2-2; 7 bases line up with TRBD2. The CDR3 contains 15 residues. Looked up from germline, CDR1 is SGHTA and CDR2 is FQGNSA. The junction had 5 bases not matched to a gene; V was cut back by 6 bases and J by 1 base. The CDR3 region has the DNA TGTGCCAGCAGGGTAGCGGGTTGGAACACCGGGGAGCTGTTTTTT. This translates into CASRVAGWNTGELFF.

The rearrangement uses TRBV9 and TRBJ2-2, with D possibly TRBD2 on 5 matching bases. This CDR3 region has 12 residues. Germline V gene sequence: CDR1 SGDLS, CDR2 YYNGEE. Trimming shortened V by 7 bases and J by 5 bases, and 9 bases separated the two germline ends. For the CDR3, the DNA is TGTGCCAGCCTCGGGGTGACCGGGGAGCTGTTTTTT. Translation gives CASLGVTGELFF.

The chain employs TRBV7-8 and TRBJ2-7, with no clear D. CDR1 and CDR2 from the germline V gene are SGHVS and FQNEAQ. This CDR3 comprises 15 residues. Trimming removed 5 bases at V and 3 bases at J, with 17 bases between. The CDR3 reads CASSHPPRSFYEQYF. CDR3 DNA sequence: TGTGCCAGCAGCCACCCCCCTCGATCGTTCTACGAGCAGTACTTC. Drawing the rest from reference TRBV7-8 and TRBJ2-7, the complete variable domain is GAGVSQSPRYKVAKRGQDVALRCDPISGHVSLFWYQQALGQGPEFLTYFQNEAQLDKSGLPSDRFFAERPEGSVSTLKIQRTQQEDSAVYLCASSHPPRSFYEQYFGPGTRLTVT.

The CDR3 is CASSLPTIRDGELFF. For the CDR3, the DNA is TGTGCCAGCAGCTTACCCACAATTCGAGACGGGGAGCTGTTTTTT. This chain uses TRBV7-9 with TRBJ2-2; no firm D call. V was trimmed by 2 bases and J by 7 bases, leaving 14 bases between them. CDR1 SEHNR and CDR2 FQNEAQ come from the germline V gene (reference sequence). The CDR3 is made up of 15 amino acids. Full variable domain (missing parts from reference TRBV7-9 and TRBJ2-2): DTGVSQNPRHKITKRGQNVTFRCDPISEHNRLYWYRQTLGQGPEFLTYFQNEAQLEKSRLLSDRFSAERPKGSFSTLEIQRTEQGDSAMYLCASSLPTIRDGELFFGEGSRLTVL.

The chain combines TRBV19 with TRBJ2-7; TRBD1 matches 7 bases. CDR1 and CDR2 (germline): LNHDA, SQIVND (reference sequence). Losses at the gene ends were 3 bases for V and 4 bases for J; bases not matched to a gene: 9. The CDR3 contains 15 residues. The CDR3 DNA reads TGTGCCAGTAGTATTGTAGGGGGCAAGGTATACGAGCAGTACTTC. This codes for CASSIVGGKVYEQYF.

As for this clone: Other DNA sequences in this specimen translate into the identical CDR3. This chain joins TRBV5-6 and TRBJ2-7; no definite D call. V was clipped by 0 bases and J by 5 bases, with 6 bases between them. Germline V gives CDR1 SGHDT, CDR2 YYEEEE. The CDR3 is 12 amino acids. CDR3 DNA: TGTGCCAGCAGCTTGGTGAGTGACGAGCAGTACTTC. Translation: CASSLVSDEQYF.

The chain joins TRBV21-1 to TRBJ2-3; TRBD2 is the table's D call, not checked against the DNA. TRBV21-1 is flagged as a pseudogene. The CDR3 contains 18 residues. The CDR3 spells CASSKEGPSGNYTDTQYF. CDR3 DNA sequence: TGTGCCAGCAGCAAAGAGGGTCCTAGCGGGAACTACACAGATACGCAGTATTTT.

CDR3 amino acids: CASSLGGGGTRDEQYF. The CDR3 DNA follows: TGTGCCAGCAGCCTAGGGGGAGGCGGGACTAGAGACGAGCAGTACTTC. This sequence joins TRBV7-3 and TRBJ2-7, with 8 positions matching TRBD2. CDR3 length: 16 residues. Germline lookup yields CDR1 SGHTA and CDR2 FQGTGA. V lost 5 bases to trimming and J lost 5 bases; unmatched junction nucleotides: 14.

The J gene is TRBJ1-5, the V gene TRBV25-1; 9 bases are a match to TRBD1. Trimming at V came to 6 bases and at J to 4 bases, leaving 1 base not matched to a gene. CDR3 size: 13 residues. Germline assignment: CDR1 MGHDK and CDR2 SYGVNS. The CDR3 protein is CASRGQGNQPQHF. CDR3 DNA: TGTGCCAGCAGAGGACAGGGGAATCAGCCCCAGCATTTT.

A single count supports this clone. This sequence joins TRBV7-9 and TRBJ2-3; 11 nucleotides agree with TRBD2. CDR3 length equals 19 residues. Per the germline V gene, CDR1 is SEHNR and CDR2 is FQNEAQ (reference sequence). V lost 5 bases, J lost 4 bases, and 17 bases stayed unmatched. CDR3 nucleotide sequence: TGTGCCAGCAGCCCTATTCCCGGGACTAGCGGTTTGGCCTCAGATACGCAGTATTTT. It codes for CASSPIPGTSGLASDTQYF. Full variable domain (outside the CDR3, taken from reference TRBV7-9 and TRBJ2-3): DTGVSQNPRHKITKRGQNVTFRCDPISEHNRLYWYRQTLGQGPEFLTYFQNEAQLEKSRLLSDRFSAERPKGSFSTLEIQRTEQGDSAMYLCASSPIPGTSGLASDTQYFGPGTRLTVL.

This clone has just a few counts. This chain links TRBV5-1 with TRBJ2-5, with 15 nucleotides matching TRBD2. CDR1 and CDR2 from the germline V gene are SGHRS and YFSETQ. V gave up 1 base and J gave up 4 bases; unmatched junction bases: 8. This CDR3 comprises 18 residues. CDR3 protein: CASSLTWTSGRAIETQYF. The CDR3 DNA sequence: TGCGCCAGCAGCTTGACCTGGACTAGCGGGAGGGCCATAGAGACCCAGTACTTC.

The chain links TRBV9 to TRBJ2-5; TRBD2 might be the D (6 bases). The CDR3 length is 15 residues. V dropped 0 bases and J dropped 2 bases, with 11 bases sitting between them. Germline values: CDR1 SGDLS, CDR2 YYNGEE. The CDR3, as DNA: TGTGCCAGCAGCGTAGGGACTACCGAGCAAGAGACCCAGTACTTC. Translated, it gives CASSVGTTEQETQYF.

The rearrangement joins TRBV7-2 to TRBJ1-1; weak D call: TRBD1 (5 bases). The CDR3 covers 15 residues. Germline values: CDR1 SGHTA, CDR2 FQGNSA. V shed 2 bases and J shed 11 bases, with 21 bases lying between them. CDR3 in amino acids: CASSLIQGSDPGAFF. For the CDR3, the DNA is TGTGCCAGCAGCTTAATTCAGGGATCCGATCCTGGGGCTTTCTTT.

V gene TRBV4-3 combines with J gene TRBJ2-1, with 7 bases that match TRBD2. The CDR3 consists of 19 residues. The V and J ends lost 1 base and 2 bases, in that order; junction bases with no gene match: 14. The germline V gene has CDR1 LGHNA and CDR2 YSLEER. CDR3 DNA sequence: TGCGCCAGCAGCCAAGTTTATCCTCTTGGGGGGAGGGCCTACAATGAGCAGTTCTTC. Translating gives CASSQVYPLGGRAYNEQFF.